These T cell receptor beta chains were read from a single sample in a study of blood T cell repertoires in COVID-19. Repertoires were generated with immunoSEQ multiplex PCR, while TCRdb's copy carries only in-frame clones and drops some. Of 200,000 to 250,000 clones listed, roughly 84% are singletons. Sequenced: PBMCs or T cells enriched from blood (not recorded which). The source is a woman aged 40 to 55 who had recovered from COVID-19. Both conserved end residues are part of each CDR3. A D gene is named only where the DNA matches it firmly.

v_call: TRBV29-1
d_call: NA
j_call: TRBJ2-2
cdr3_aa: CSVVWDKYTGELFF

v_call: TRBV6-5
d_call: NA
j_call: TRBJ2-2
cdr3_aa: CASSRRAFDTGELFF

v_call: TRBV7-9
d_call: TRBD2
j_call: TRBJ2-3
cdr3_aa: CASRSLAGGEDTQYF

v_call: TRBV5-4
d_call: TRBD1
j_call: TRBJ2-4
cdr3_aa: CASSDGTGGKGIQYF

v_call: TRBV10-3
d_call: TRBD2
j_call: TRBJ2-7
cdr3_aa: CAISQGPGLAGLYEQYF

v_call: TRBV9
d_call: TRBD1
j_call: TRBJ2-2
cdr3_aa: CASSVRQGNTGELFF

v_call: TRBV9
d_call: NA
j_call: TRBJ2-1
cdr3_aa: CASSVAGPRDGEQFF

v_call: TRBV2
d_call: TRBD2
j_call: TRBJ2-1
cdr3_aa: CASSTGTSGPTTYNEQFF

v_call: TRBV5-1
d_call: TRBD2
j_call: TRBJ2-1
cdr3_aa: CASSYIAGAAVEQFF

v_call: TRBV7-8
d_call: TRBD1
j_call: TRBJ1-1
cdr3_aa: CASKTGATEAFF

v_call: TRBV14
d_call: NA
j_call: TRBJ1-2
cdr3_aa: CASSQAGGGDGYTF

v_call: TRBV4-1
d_call: TRBD1
j_call: TRBJ1-5
cdr3_aa: CASSQPGGAGNQPQHF

v_call: TRBV9
d_call: NA
j_call: TRBJ1-4
cdr3_aa: CASSVGRGGEAEKLFF

v_call: TRBV20-1
d_call: NA
j_call: TRBJ1-2
cdr3_aa: CSTDSLYGYTF

v_call: TRBV5-4
d_call: TRBD2
j_call: TRBJ2-3
cdr3_aa: CASSRGGLGVEDTQYF

v_call: TRBV7-3
d_call: TRBD1
j_call: TRBJ2-2
cdr3_aa: CASSATGAGELFF

v_call: TRBV27
d_call: TRBD1
j_call: TRBJ1-2
cdr3_aa: CASRGQGAIHGYTF

v_call: TRBV29-1
d_call: TRBD1
j_call: TRBJ1-1
cdr3_aa: CSADRGGTEAFF

v_call: TRBV6-5
d_call: NA
j_call: TRBJ1-3
cdr3_aa: CASSYSNVGLENTIYF

v_call: TRBV7-2
d_call: NA
j_call: TRBJ2-3
cdr3_aa: CASSLAVLTDTQYF

v_call: TRBV27
d_call: TRBD1
j_call: TRBJ1-6
cdr3_aa: CASSPTGWNSPLHF

v_call: TRBV2
d_call: TRBD2
j_call: TRBJ2-7
cdr3_aa: CASSRERGSSYEQYF

v_call: TRBV3-1/TRBV3-2
d_call: NA
j_call: TRBJ1-2
cdr3_aa: CASSQDREWQSYGYTF

v_call: TRBV12-3/TRBV12-4
d_call: NA
j_call: TRBJ1-2
cdr3_aa: CASSANSIYGYTF

v_call: TRBV19
d_call: TRBD1
j_call: TRBJ1-2
cdr3_aa: CASRGDSEGYTF

v_call: TRBV12-2
d_call: NA
j_call: TRBJ2-7
cdr3_aa: CASWRGRATYEQYF

v_call: TRBV6-5
d_call: NA
j_call: TRBJ1-6
cdr3_aa: CASRRNHNSPLHF

v_call: TRBV2
d_call: TRBD1
j_call: TRBJ2-1
cdr3_aa: CASRTGGLYNEQFF

v_call: TRBV18
d_call: NA
j_call: TRBJ2-2
cdr3_aa: CASSPPSLALNTGELFF

v_call: TRBV11-2
d_call: NA
j_call: TRBJ2-3
cdr3_aa: CASSFGGGWTDTDTQYF

v_call: TRBV11-2
d_call: TRBD1
j_call: TRBJ1-1
cdr3_aa: CASCLGTGNTEAFF

v_call: TRBV7-9
d_call: NA
j_call: TRBJ2-2
cdr3_aa: CASSPTLTGTQNTGELFF

v_call: TRBV2
d_call: TRBD1
j_call: TRBJ1-4
cdr3_aa: CASSKARTGGDEKLFF

v_call: TRBV15
d_call: TRBD1
j_call: TRBJ1-2
cdr3_aa: CATSRGTGGGYTF

v_call: TRBV2
d_call: TRBD1
j_call: TRBJ2-5
cdr3_aa: CASSYRGQETQYF

v_call: TRBV10-2
d_call: TRBD1
j_call: TRBJ1-5
cdr3_aa: CASSLGQGQPQHF

v_call: TRBV10-3
d_call: NA
j_call: TRBJ2-2
cdr3_aa: CAISEMGANTGELFF

v_call: TRBV2
d_call: NA
j_call: TRBJ1-1
cdr3_aa: CASSEWAGRNTEAFF

v_call: TRBV5-6
d_call: NA
j_call: TRBJ1-1
cdr3_aa: CASSLPSYTEAFF

v_call: TRBV6-4
d_call: NA
j_call: TRBJ2-1
cdr3_aa: CASSAEGGNEQFF

v_call: TRBV5-5
d_call: NA
j_call: TRBJ1-4
cdr3_aa: CASSSAGTPGEKLFF

v_call: TRBV5-1
d_call: TRBD2
j_call: TRBJ2-1
cdr3_aa: CASSLTLTSGDEQFF

v_call: TRBV28
d_call: TRBD1
j_call: TRBJ1-1
cdr3_aa: CASWETGQVLNTEAFF

v_call: TRBV3-1/TRBV3-2
d_call: NA
j_call: TRBJ2-3
cdr3_aa: CASSQDGGSSTDTQYF

v_call: TRBV11-3
d_call: TRBD2
j_call: TRBJ2-2
cdr3_aa: CASSFREGTGELFF

v_call: TRBV5-8
d_call: NA
j_call: TRBJ2-6
cdr3_aa: CASSPRGAGANVLTF

v_call: TRBV4-3
d_call: TRBD2
j_call: TRBJ2-1
cdr3_aa: CASSRRTSGEYNEQFF

v_call: TRBV10-1
d_call: TRBD2
j_call: TRBJ2-3
cdr3_aa: CASSESFGLAGVSGTQYF

v_call: TRBV2
d_call: TRBD2
j_call: TRBJ2-7
cdr3_aa: CASSGTSGTSYEQYF

v_call: TRBV6-4
d_call: TRBD1
j_call: TRBJ1-1
cdr3_aa: CASSVRQGAGPTEAFF

v_call: TRBV2
d_call: NA
j_call: TRBJ2-3
cdr3_aa: CASSGATRRTDTQYF

v_call: TRBV30
d_call: TRBD1
j_call: TRBJ1-2
cdr3_aa: CACSRGRLYGYTF

v_call: TRBV5-1
d_call: TRBD1
j_call: TRBJ1-4
cdr3_aa: CASSLSTGAEKLFF

v_call: TRBV5-5
d_call: NA
j_call: TRBJ2-7
cdr3_aa: CASSLGGGTVYEQYF